Here is one T cell receptor (beta chain) with its context. Methods used by the authors: Amplification of reference gene primers was used by the study to estimate nucleated cell counts. The repertoire was sequenced with immunoSEQ multiplex PCR; TCRdb's copy has only in-frame clones and lacks some. V, J and clone size derive from that table, while D and trimming were established from the DNA sequence. Here the sample spans fewer than 250,000 clones, 83% being singletons. This sample was included in a study of blood T cell repertoires in COVID-19. Looking at the study overall: Researchers got acute and convalescent COVID-19 samples from the United States, Italy and Spain. T cells, B-cell-depleted T cells, or PBMCs provided the cDNA or gDNA that served as material.

CDR3 length: 17 amino acids. Germline V gene lookup returns CDR1 SGHDN and CDR2 FVKESK. Trimming left V 0 bases short and J 6 bases short, with 20 bases between. Input material: peripheral blood. This TCR was recovered from a woman in her 40s with active or convalescent COVID-19. The rearrangement joins TRBV14 to TRBJ1-1, with D unresolved. The CDR3 loop is CASSQDKVGRDRSEAFF. Written as DNA, the CDR3 is TGTGCCAGCAGCCAAGATAAAGTGGGGAGGGATCGGTCTGAAGCTTTCTTT.